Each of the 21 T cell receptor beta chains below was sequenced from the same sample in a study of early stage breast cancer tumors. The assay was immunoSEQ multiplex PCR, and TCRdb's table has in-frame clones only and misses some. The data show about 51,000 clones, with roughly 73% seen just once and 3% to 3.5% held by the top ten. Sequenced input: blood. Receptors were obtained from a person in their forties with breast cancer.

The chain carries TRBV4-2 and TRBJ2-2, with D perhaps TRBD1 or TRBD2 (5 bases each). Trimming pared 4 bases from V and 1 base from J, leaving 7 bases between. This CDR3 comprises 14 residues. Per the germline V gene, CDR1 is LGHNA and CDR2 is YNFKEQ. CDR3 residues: CASSLGENTGELFF. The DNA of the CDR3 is TGTGCCAGCAGCCTGGGGGAGAACACCGGGGAGCTGTTTTTT.

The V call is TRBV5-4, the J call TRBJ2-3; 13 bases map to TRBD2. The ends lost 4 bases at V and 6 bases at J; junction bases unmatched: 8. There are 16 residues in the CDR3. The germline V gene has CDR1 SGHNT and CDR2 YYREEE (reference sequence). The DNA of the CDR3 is TGTGCCAGCAGCCCCGCCGGGACTAGCGGGATGGATACGCAGTATTTT. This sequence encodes CASSPAGTSGMDTQYF. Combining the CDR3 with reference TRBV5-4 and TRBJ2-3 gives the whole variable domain ETGVTQSPTHLIKTRGQQVTLRCSSQSGHNTVSWYQQALGQGPQFIFQYYREEENGRGNFPPRFSGLQFPNYSSELNVNALELDDSALYLCASSPAGTSGMDTQYFGPGTRLTVL.

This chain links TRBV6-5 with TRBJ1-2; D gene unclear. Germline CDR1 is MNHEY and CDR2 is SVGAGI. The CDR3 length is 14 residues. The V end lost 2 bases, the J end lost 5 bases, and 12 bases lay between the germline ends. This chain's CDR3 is CASSYDPNTYGYTF. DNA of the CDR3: TGTGCCAGCAGTTACGACCCCAACACATATGGCTACACCTTC.

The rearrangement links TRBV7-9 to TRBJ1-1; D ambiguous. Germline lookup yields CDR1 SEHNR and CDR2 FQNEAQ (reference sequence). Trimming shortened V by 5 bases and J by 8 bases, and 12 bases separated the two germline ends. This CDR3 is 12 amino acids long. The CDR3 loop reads CASSPDSGEAFF. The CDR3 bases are TGTGCCAGCAGCCCCGATTCGGGGGAAGCTTTCTTT. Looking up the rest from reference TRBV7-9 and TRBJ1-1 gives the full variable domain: DTGVSQNPRHKITKRGQNVTFRCDPISEHNRLYWYRQTLGQGPEFLTYFQNEAQLEKSRLLSDRFSAERPKGSFSTLEIQRTEQGDSAMYLCASSPDSGEAFFGQGTRLTVV.

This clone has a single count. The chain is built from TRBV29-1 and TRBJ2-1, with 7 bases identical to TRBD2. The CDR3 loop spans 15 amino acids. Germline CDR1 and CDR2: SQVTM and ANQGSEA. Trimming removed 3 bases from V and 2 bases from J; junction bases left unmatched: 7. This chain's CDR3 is CSVDRWEGAYNEQFF. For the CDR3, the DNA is TGCAGCGTTGATAGGTGGGAGGGCGCCTACAATGAGCAGTTCTTC.

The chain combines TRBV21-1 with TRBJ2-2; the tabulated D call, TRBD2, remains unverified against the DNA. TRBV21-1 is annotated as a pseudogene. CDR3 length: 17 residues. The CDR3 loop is CASSKRREIGRAGELFF. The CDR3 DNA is TGTGCCAGCAGCAAACGACGGGAAATAGGAAGGGCCGGGGAGCTGTTTTTT.

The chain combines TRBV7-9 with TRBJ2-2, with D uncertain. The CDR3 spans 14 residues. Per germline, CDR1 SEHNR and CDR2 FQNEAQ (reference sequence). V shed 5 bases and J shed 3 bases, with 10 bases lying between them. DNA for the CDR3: TGTGCCAGCAGCCCGCTTTGGGACACCGGGGAGCTGTTTTTT. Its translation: CASSPLWDTGELFF.

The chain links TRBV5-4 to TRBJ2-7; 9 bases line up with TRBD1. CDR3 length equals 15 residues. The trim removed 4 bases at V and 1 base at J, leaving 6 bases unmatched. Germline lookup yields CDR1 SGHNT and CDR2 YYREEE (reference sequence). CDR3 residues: CASSTGTGSSYEQYF. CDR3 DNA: TGTGCCAGCAGCACCGGGACAGGGTCGTCCTACGAGCAGTACTTC.

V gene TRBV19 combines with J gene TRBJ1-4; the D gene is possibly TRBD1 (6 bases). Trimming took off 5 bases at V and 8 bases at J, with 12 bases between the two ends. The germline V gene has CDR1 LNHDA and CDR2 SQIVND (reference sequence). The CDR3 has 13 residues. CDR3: CASSVEGGEKLFF. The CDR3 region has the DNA TGTGCCAGTAGTGTCGAGGGGGGGGAAAAACTGTTTTTT.

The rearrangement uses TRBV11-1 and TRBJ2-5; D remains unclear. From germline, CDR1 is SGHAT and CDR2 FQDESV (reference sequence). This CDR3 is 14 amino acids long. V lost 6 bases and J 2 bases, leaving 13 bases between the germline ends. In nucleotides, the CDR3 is TGTGCCAGCAGTCGACCTCAGTTACAAGAGACCCAGTACTTC. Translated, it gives CASSRPQLQETQYF.

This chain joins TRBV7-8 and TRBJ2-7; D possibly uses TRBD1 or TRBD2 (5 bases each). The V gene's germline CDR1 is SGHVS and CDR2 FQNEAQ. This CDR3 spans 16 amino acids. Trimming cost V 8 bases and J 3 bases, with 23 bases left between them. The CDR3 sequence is CASQPEIVGTVYEQYF. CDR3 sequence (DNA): TGTGCCAGCCAACCTGAGATAGTTGGGACCGTCTACGAGCAGTACTTC.

The CDR3 sequence: CASSQHPQDGELFF. The CDR3 coding sequence is TGTGCCAGCAGCCAACACCCCCAGGACGGGGAGCTGTTTTTT. J is TRBJ2-2 and V is TRBV4-2; no reliable D call. The CDR3 is made up of 14 amino acids. Germline V lookup: CDR1 LGHNA, CDR2 YNFKEQ. Trimming shortened V by 2 bases and J by 7 bases, and 11 bases separated the two germline ends.

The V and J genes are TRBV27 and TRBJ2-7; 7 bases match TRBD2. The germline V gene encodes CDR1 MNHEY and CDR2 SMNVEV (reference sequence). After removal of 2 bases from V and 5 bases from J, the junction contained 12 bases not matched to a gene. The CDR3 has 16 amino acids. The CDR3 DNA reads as TGTGCCAGCAGTTTACTGGGGGGGATCACGATCCACGAGCAGTACTTC. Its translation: CASSLLGGITIHEQYF.

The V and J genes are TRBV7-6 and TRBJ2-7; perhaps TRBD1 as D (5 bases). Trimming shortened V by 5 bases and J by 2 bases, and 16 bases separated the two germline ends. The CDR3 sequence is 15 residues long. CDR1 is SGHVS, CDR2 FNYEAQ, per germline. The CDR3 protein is CASSQGQGLTYEQYF. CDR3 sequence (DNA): TGTGCCAGCAGCCAAGGACAAGGGTTAACCTACGAGCAGTACTTC.

The CDR3 DNA is TGTGCCTGTTCAGCGGGAGGTAGCTACGAGCAGTACTTC. Translating gives CACSAGGSYEQYF. The chain has TRBV6-1 and TRBJ2-7; 9 nucleotides align to TRBD2. This CDR3 contains 13 residues. V was pared by 11 bases and J by 3 bases, with 8 bases of the junction left unmatched. Germline V lookup: CDR1 MNHNS, CDR2 SASEGT.

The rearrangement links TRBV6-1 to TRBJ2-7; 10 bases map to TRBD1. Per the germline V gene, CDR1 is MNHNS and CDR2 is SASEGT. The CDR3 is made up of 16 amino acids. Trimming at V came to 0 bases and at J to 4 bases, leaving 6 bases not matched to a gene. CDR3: CASSEALGQGGYEQYF. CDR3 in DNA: TGTGCCAGCAGTGAAGCGCTAGGACAGGGGGGATACGAGCAGTACTTC.

The CDR3 nucleotides read TGTGCCAGTAGCGACAGAGGGTATGAGCAGTTCTTC. The encoded protein is CASSDRGYEQFF. The V gene is TRBV19, the J gene TRBJ2-1; D is possibly TRBD1 or TRBD2 (5 bases each). Germline V gives CDR1 LNHDA, CDR2 SQIVND (reference sequence). This CDR3 is built from 12 residues. Deletions cut 6 bases from V and 8 bases from J, with 11 bases between.

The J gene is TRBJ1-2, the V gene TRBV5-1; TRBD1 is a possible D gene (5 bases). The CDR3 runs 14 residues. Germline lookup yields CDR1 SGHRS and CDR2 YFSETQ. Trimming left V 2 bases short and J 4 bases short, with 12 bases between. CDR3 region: CASSFRESGYGYTF. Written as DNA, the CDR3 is TGCGCCAGCAGCTTCAGGGAGTCCGGCTATGGCTACACCTTC.

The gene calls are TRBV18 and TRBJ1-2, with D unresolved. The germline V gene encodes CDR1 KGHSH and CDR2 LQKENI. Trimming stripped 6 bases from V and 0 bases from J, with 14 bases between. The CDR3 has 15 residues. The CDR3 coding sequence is TGTGCCAGCTCCCCGAGACAAGCAGCTAACTATGGCTACACCTTC. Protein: CASSPRQAANYGYTF.

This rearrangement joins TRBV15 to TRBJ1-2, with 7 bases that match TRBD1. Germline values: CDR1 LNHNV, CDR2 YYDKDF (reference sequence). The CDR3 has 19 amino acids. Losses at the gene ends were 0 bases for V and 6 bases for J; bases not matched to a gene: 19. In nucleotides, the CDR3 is TGTGCCACCAGCAGAGATAGGCGGTTAGGAAGGGGGCAAAGGGATGGCTACACCTTC. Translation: CATSRDRRLGRGQRDGYTF.

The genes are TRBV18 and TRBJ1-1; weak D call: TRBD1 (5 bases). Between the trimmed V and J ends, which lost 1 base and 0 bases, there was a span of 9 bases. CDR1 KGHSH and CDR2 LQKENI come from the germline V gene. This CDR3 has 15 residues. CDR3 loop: CASSPQGFLNTEAFF. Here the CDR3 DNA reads TGTGCCAGCTCACCACAGGGGTTTCTGAACACTGAAGCTTTCTTT.